Presented here are 18 T cell receptor beta chains from one specimen sequenced in a study of blood T cell repertoires in COVID-19. Assay: immunoSEQ multiplex PCR; the TCRdb copy retains only in-frame clones and omits some. The sample has 300,000 to 350,000 clones; roughly 90% are singletons. The specimen was PBMCs or T cells enriched from blood (not recorded which). These receptors originate from a young woman with acute COVID-19.

This sequence joins TRBV19 and TRBJ2-7; 8 nucleotides agree with TRBD1. The CDR3 length is 14 residues. J lost 1 base, V lost 3 bases, and 2 bases had no gene match. Germline assignment: CDR1 LNHDA and CDR2 SQIVND (reference sequence). CDR3 amino acids: CASSIRTGSYEQYF. The CDR3 DNA reads TGTGCCAGTAGTATCCGGACAGGGTCCTACGAGCAGTACTTC.

V usage is TRBV28 and J usage is TRBJ2-7; possible D gene TRBD2, 6 bases. CDR1 is MDHEN, CDR2 SYDVKM, per germline. Deletions cut 4 bases from V and 6 bases from J, with 10 bases between. The CDR3 is 12 residues long. Here the CDR3 reads CASSSFSGEQYF. Here the CDR3 DNA reads TGTGCCAGCAGTTCTTTTAGCGGCGAGCAGTACTTC.

This chain links TRBV9 with TRBJ2-7, with D tentatively TRBD2 (7 bases). The germline gives CDR1 SGDLS, CDR2 YYNGEE. V was pared by 0 bases and J by 6 bases, with 16 bases between. The CDR3 consists of 15 residues. In DNA, the CDR3 is TGTGCCAGCAGCGTAGGGGGCGGGGGCCCCTTCGAGCAGTACTTC. Translated: CASSVGGGGPFEQYF.

The chain couples TRBV11-3 to TRBJ1-3, with D perhaps TRBD1 (6 bases). This CDR3 is built from 16 residues. The V end lost 2 bases, the J end lost 1 base, and 12 bases lay between the germline ends. CDR1 is SGHNT and CDR2 is YENEEA in the germline V gene. The CDR3 protein is CASSLSSGTSGNTIYF. The CDR3 DNA reads as TGTGCCAGCAGCTTAAGCTCGGGGACATCTGGAAACACCATATATTTT. Looking up the rest from reference TRBV11-3 and TRBJ1-3 gives the full variable domain: EAGVVQSPRYKIIEKKQPVAFWCNPISGHNTLYWYLQNLGQGPELLIRYENEEAVDDSQLPKDRFSAERLKGVDSTLKIQPAELGDSAVYLCASSLSSGTSGNTIYFGEGSWLTVV.

CDR3 coding DNA: TGTGCCAGCAGAGGGACAGGATTGACTGCTGGCTACACCTTC. Its protein is CASRGTGLTAGYTF. The rearrangement links TRBV2 to TRBJ1-2; 8 bases agree with TRBD1. Germline V CDR1 and CDR2: SNHLY, FYNNEI. This CDR3 is built from 14 residues. The V gene end was trimmed by 6 bases and the J gene end by 7 bases; junction bases not matched to a gene: 10.

The V gene is TRBV28, the J gene TRBJ1-2, with D hard to call. The germline V and J ends were trimmed by 3 bases and 1 base, with 9 bases remaining between them. Germline V gives CDR1 MDHEN, CDR2 SYDVKM. The CDR3 spans 14 residues. Written as DNA, the CDR3 is TGTGCCAGCAGTTTTCCAGAGGGTAACTATGGCTACACCTTC. The encoded protein is CASSFPEGNYGYTF.

This chain uses TRBV2 with TRBJ2-7; D gene ambiguous. V was shortened by 6 bases and J by 4 bases, with 10 bases between the two germline ends. The V gene's germline CDR1 is SNHLY and CDR2 FYNNEI. This CDR3 region has 12 residues. CDR3: CASSPVIYEQYF. CDR3 coding DNA: TGTGCCAGCAGCCCAGTTATATACGAGCAGTACTTC.

This chain uses TRBV10-3 with TRBJ1-1, with 7 bases lining up with TRBD1. The length of the CDR3 is 14 residues. The V gene's germline CDR1 is ENHRY and CDR2 SYGVKD. J lost 3 bases, V lost 2 bases, and 3 bases had no gene match. The DNA of the CDR3 is TGTGCCATCAGTGAGGACAGGGAGGACACTGAAGCTTTCTTT. The encoded protein is CAISEDREDTEAFF.

The chain carries TRBV28 and TRBJ1-1, with unresolved D. This CDR3 is built from 13 residues. Germline V gives CDR1 MDHEN, CDR2 SYDVKM. V was pared by 6 bases and J by 2 bases, with 10 bases between. CDR3 in amino acids: CASRPPRNTEAFF. In nucleotides, the CDR3 is TGTGCCAGCAGACCGCCTAGAAACACTGAAGCTTTCTTT.

The chain has TRBV5-1 and TRBJ2-5, with 8 bases identical to TRBD2. From germline, CDR1 is SGHRS and CDR2 YFSETQ. V shed 2 bases and J 5 bases; nucleotides not matched to a gene: 14. The CDR3 is 17 amino acids. CDR3: CASSFTSGRLKKETQYF. Here the CDR3 DNA reads TGCGCCAGCAGCTTCACTAGCGGCAGGCTCAAGAAGGAGACCCAGTACTTC.

The rearrangement links TRBV10-3 to TRBJ2-7, with TRBD2 as a possible D gene (6 bases). Germline lookup yields CDR1 ENHRY and CDR2 SYGVKD. V was cut by 6 bases and J by 2 bases, with 20 bases left in between. The CDR3 has 16 residues. In DNA, the CDR3 is TGTGCCATCAGCGATCCCGGGCGGGATGAACCCTACGAGCAGTACTTC. This sequence encodes CAISDPGRDEPYEQYF.

V usage is TRBV7-9 and J usage is TRBJ1-1; the D gene is possibly TRBD1 (6 bases). Between the trimmed V and J ends, which lost 9 bases and 0 bases, there was a span of 14 bases. CDR1 is SEHNR and CDR2 is FQNEAQ in the germline V gene (reference sequence). This CDR3 has 14 amino acids. The CDR3 sequence is CASPGEYMNTEAFF. In DNA, the CDR3 is TGTGCCAGTCCAGGGGAATACATGAACACTGAAGCTTTCTTT.

The chain couples TRBV5-1 to TRBJ2-1; 8 bases align to TRBD2. The CDR3 consists of 14 residues. V shed 7 bases and J 7 bases; nucleotides not matched to a gene: 10. CDR1 and CDR2 from the germline V gene are SGHRS and YFSETQ. DNA for the CDR3: TGCGCCAGCGGGACCTTAGCGGGAAGGAATGAGCAGTTCTTC. Translation: CASGTLAGRNEQFF.

This clone came up a few times. The V and J genes are TRBV27 and TRBJ2-6, with 9 bases that match TRBD1. CDR3 size: 22 residues. After removal of 3 bases from V and 1 base from J, the junction contained 19 bases not matched to a gene. Germline-derived CDR1 and CDR2 are MNHEY and SMNVEV (reference sequence). CDR3 region: CASSFYPPLPGTGTSGANVLTF. In DNA form, the CDR3 reads TGTGCCAGCAGTTTTTACCCCCCTCTACCCGGGACAGGGACGTCTGGGGCCAACGTCCTGACTTTC.

The V and J genes are TRBV28 and TRBJ1-1, with D perhaps matching TRBD1 (5 bases). The CDR3 consists of 15 residues. Looked up from germline, CDR1 is MDHEN and CDR2 is SYDVKM. Trimming took off 6 bases at V and 6 bases at J, with 20 bases between the two ends. Here the CDR3 DNA reads TGTGCCAGCAGCGTCCAACAGGTGGGCTTCCCTGAAGCTTTCTTT. Its translation: CASSVQQVGFPEAFF.

The chain is built from TRBV9 and TRBJ1-4; 7 nucleotides agree with TRBD1. This CDR3 is built from 17 residues. Germline CDR1 SGDLS, CDR2 YYNGEE. With 4 bases clipped from V and 5 bases from J, the junction kept 14 bases outside the gene matches. The CDR3 nucleotides read TGTGCCAGCAGCCAGGGGGAACCTTGGCATCGGAATGAAAAACTGTTTTTT. This translates into CASSQGEPWHRNEKLFF.

This chain links TRBV7-6 with TRBJ2-6; TRBD2 matches at 9 bases. The V segment lost 1 base and the J segment 3 bases; nucleotides outside the gene matches: 16. The CDR3 sequence is 21 residues long. The germline V gene encodes CDR1 SGHVS and CDR2 FNYEAQ. The CDR3 DNA reads as TGTGCCAGCAGCTTAGGGATAGGTCTATCTAGCGGGACGGATGGGGCCAACGTCCTGACTTTC. Its translation is CASSLGIGLSSGTDGANVLTF.

The chain couples TRBV18 to TRBJ2-3, with TRBD1 as a possible D gene (7 bases). Per the germline V gene, CDR1 is KGHSH and CDR2 is LQKENI. With 6 bases removed from V and 4 bases from J, the gap between germline ends came to 20 bases. CDR3 length equals 16 residues. The DNA of the CDR3 is TGTGCCAGCTCGAGCTCTCGGGCAGGGGGGTCAGATACGCAGTATTTT. Translation: CASSSSRAGGSDTQYF. Complete variable domain (other parts from reference TRBV18 and TRBJ2-3): NAGVMQNPRHLVRRRGQEARLRCSPMKGHSHVYWYRQLPEEGLKFMVYLQKENIIDESGMPKERFSAEFPKEGPSILRIQQVVRGDSAAYFCASSSSRAGGSDTQYFGPGTRLTVL.